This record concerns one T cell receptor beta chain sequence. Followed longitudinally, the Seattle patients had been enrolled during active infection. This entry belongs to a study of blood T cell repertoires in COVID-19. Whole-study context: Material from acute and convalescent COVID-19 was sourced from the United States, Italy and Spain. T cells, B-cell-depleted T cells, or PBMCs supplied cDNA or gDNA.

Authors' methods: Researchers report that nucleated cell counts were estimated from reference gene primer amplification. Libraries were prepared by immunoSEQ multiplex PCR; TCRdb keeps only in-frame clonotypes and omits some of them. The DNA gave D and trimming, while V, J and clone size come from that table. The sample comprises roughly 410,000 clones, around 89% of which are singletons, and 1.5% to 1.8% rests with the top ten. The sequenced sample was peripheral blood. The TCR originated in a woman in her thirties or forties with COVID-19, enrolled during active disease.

CDR3 nucleotide sequence: TGCGCCAGCAGCTTGGGAGGGGGCGATGAAAAACTGTTTTTT. Translating it yields CASSLGGGDEKLFF. This chain connects TRBV5-1 to TRBJ1-4, with 7 nucleotides matching TRBD1. There are 14 residues in the CDR3. V dropped 0 bases and J dropped 6; count of bases not matched to a gene: 2. Per germline, CDR1 SGHRS and CDR2 YFSETQ.